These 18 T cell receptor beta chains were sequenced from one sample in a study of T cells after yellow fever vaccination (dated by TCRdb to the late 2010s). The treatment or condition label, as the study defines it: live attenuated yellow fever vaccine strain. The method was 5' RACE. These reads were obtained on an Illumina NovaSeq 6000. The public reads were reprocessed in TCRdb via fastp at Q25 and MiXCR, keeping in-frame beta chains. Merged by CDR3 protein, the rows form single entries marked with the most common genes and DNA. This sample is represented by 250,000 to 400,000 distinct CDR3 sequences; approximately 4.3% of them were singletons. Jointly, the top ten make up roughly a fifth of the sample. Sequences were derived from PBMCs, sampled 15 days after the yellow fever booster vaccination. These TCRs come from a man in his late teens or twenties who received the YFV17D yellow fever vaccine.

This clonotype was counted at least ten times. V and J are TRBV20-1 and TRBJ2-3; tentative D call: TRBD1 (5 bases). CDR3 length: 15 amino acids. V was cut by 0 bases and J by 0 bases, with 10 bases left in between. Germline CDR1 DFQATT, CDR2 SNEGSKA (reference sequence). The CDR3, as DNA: TGCAGTGCTAGAGATATCAGGGTTAGCACAGATACGCAGTATTTT. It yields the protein CSARDIRVSTDTQYF.

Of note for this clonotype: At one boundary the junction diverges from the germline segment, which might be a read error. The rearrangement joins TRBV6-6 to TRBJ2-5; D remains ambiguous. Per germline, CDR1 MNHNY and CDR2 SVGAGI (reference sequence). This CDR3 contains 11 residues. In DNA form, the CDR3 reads TGTGCCAGCAGTTACTCCGAGACCCCGTACTTC. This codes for CASSYSETPYF.

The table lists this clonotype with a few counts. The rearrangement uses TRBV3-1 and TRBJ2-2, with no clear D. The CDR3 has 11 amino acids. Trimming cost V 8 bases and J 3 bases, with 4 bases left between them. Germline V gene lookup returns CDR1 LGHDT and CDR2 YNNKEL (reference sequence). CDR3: CASQHTGELFF. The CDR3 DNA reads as TGTGCCAGCCAACACACCGGGGAGCTGTTTTTT. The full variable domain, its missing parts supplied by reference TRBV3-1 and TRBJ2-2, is DTAVSQTPKYLVTQMGNDKSIKCEQNLGHDTMYWYKQDSKKFLKIMFSYNNKELIINETVPNRFSPKSPDKAHLNLHINSLELGDSAVYFCASQHTGELFFGEGSRLTVL.

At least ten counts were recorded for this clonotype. The CDR3 DNA follows: TGTGCCAGCAGCTCGGGCGGAGGGGGGTGGAATTCACCCCTCCACTTT. Its translation: CASSSGGGGWNSPLHF. V is TRBV7-2 and J is TRBJ1-6; weak D call: TRBD1 (6 bases). Trimming took off 4 bases at V and 7 bases at J, with 17 bases between the two ends. CDR1 is SGHTA and CDR2 is FQGNSA in the germline V gene. The CDR3 contains 16 residues.

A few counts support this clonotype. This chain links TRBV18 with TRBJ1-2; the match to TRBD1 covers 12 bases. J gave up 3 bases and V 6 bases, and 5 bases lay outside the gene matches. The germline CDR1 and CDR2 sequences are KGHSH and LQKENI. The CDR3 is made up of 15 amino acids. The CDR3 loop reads CASSPGTGGDYGYTF. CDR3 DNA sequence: TGTGCCAGCTCCCCCGGGACAGGGGGCGACTATGGCTACACCTTC.

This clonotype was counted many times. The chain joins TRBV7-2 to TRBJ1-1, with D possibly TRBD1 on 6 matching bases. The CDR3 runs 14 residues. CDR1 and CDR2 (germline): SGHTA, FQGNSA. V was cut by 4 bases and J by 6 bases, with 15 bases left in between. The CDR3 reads CASSSAGAGAEAFF. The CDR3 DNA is TGTGCCAGCAGCTCCGCGGGGGCTGGGGCTGAAGCTTTCTTT.

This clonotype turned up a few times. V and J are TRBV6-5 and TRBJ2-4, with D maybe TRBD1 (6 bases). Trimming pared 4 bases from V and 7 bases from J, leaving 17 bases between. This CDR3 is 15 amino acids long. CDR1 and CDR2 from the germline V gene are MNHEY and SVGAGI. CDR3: CASSSAGAGGNIQYF. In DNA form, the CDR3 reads TGTGCCAGCAGTTCGGCAGGGGCGGGTGGTAACATTCAGTACTTC.

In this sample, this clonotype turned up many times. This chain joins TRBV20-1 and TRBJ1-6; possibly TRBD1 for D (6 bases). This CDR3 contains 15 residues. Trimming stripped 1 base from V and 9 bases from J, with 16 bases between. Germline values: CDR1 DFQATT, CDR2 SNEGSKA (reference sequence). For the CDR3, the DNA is TGCAGTGCTAGAGTTCAACAGGGTGTTGGTTCACCCCTCCACTTT. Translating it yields CSARVQQGVGSPLHF.

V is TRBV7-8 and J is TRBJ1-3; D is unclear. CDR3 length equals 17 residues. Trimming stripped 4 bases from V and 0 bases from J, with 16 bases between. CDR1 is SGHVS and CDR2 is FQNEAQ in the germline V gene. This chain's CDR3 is CASSWTLTATSGNTIYF. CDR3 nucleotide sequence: TGTGCCAGCAGCTGGACTCTTACCGCGACCTCTGGAAACACCATATATTTT.

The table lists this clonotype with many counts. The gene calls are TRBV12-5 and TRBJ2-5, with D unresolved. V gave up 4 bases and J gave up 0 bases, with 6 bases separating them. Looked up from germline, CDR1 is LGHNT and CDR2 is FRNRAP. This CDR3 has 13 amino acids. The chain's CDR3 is CASGSVYQETQYF. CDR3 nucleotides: TGTGCTAGTGGTTCGGTGTACCAAGAGACCCAGTACTTC.

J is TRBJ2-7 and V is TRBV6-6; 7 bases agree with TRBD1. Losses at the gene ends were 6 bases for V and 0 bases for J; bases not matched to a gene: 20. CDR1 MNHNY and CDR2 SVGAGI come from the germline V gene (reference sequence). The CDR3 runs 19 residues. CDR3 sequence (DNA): TGTGCCAGCAGGCAAACAGGGGATAGCCTCGGACTTTACTCCTACGAGCAGTACTTC. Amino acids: CASRQTGDSLGLYSYEQYF.

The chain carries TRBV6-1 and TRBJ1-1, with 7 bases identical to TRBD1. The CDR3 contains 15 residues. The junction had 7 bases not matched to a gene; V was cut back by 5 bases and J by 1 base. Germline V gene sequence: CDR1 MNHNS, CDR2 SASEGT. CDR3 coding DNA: TGTGCCAGCAGTAGCTACAGGGGCGCGAACACTGAAGCTTTCTTT. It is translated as CASSSYRGANTEAFF.

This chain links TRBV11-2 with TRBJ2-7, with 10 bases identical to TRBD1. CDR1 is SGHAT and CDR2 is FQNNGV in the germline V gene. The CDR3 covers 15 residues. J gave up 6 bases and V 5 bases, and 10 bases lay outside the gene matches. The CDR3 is CASSAENRQGAEQYV. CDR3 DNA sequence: TGTGCCAGCAGCGCAGAAAATCGACAGGGGGCCGAGCAGTACGTC.

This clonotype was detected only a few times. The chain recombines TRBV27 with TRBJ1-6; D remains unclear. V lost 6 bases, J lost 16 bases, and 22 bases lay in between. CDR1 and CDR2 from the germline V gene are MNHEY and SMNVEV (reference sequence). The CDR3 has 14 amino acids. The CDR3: CASSPTSRQDALHF. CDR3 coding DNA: TGTGCCAGCAGCCCAACCTCTCGGCAGGACGCTCTCCACTTT.

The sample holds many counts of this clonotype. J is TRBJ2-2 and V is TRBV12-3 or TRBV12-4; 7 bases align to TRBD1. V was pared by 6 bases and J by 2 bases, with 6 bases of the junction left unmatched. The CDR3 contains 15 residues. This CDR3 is CASRSGTVNTGELFF. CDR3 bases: TGTGCCAGCAGGTCCGGGACAGTTAACACCGGGGAGCTGTTTTTT.

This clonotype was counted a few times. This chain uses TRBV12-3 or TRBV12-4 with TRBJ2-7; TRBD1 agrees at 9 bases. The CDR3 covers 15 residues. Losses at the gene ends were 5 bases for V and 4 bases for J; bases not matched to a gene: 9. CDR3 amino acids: CASSRTAGTGYEQYF. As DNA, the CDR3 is TGTGCCAGCAGTCGAACTGCCGGGACAGGGTACGAGCAGTACTTC.

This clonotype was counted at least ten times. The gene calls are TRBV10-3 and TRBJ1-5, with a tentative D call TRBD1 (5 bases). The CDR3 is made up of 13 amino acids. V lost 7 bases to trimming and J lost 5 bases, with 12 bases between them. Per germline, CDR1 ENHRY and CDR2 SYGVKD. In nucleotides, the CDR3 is TGTGCCATCAAGGACACGGAATATCAGCCCCAGCATTTT. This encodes CAIKDTEYQPQHF.

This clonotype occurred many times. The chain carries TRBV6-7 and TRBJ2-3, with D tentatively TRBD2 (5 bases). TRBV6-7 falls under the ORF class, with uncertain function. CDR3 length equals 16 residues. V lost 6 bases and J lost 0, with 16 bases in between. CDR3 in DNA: TGTGCCAGCAGCTATAGGACTCCGAGGAGCACAGATACGCAGTATTTT. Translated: CASSYRTPRSTDTQYF.